The 22 T cell receptor beta chains below were found in one sample sequenced in a study of cytomegalovirus exposure and HLA in healthy donors. PCR amplification relied on 60 Vbeta primers (plus 13 Jbeta primers). Profiled with immunoSEQ multiplex PCR; TCRdb holds only in-frame clones, not every one. The sample has roughly 180,000 clones, 80% seen once. Input material: PBMCs. Source of these receptors: a man aged 25 to 40 in good health and CMV-seronegative.

This clone was seen a few times. V usage is TRBV15 and J usage is TRBJ2-3; 8 positions match TRBD2. Germline V gives CDR1 LNHNV, CDR2 YYDKDF (reference sequence). J gave up 1 base and V 0 bases, and 6 bases lay outside the gene matches. The CDR3 is 17 residues long. CDR3 coding DNA: TGTGCCACCAGCAGAGAGTTCGGGGGGGTTGGCACAGATACGCAGTATTTT. It is translated as CATSREFGGVGTDTQYF.

The chain combines TRBV20-1 with TRBJ2-7; 11 nucleotides match TRBD1. The CDR3 has 11 amino acids. Germline-derived CDR1 and CDR2 are DFQATT and SNEGSKA (reference sequence). DNA for the CDR3: TGCAGCTGGGACAGGGGGGGCGAGCAGTACTTC. It encodes CSWDRGGEQYF.

The chain is built from TRBV23-1 and TRBJ2-2; D gene ambiguous. TRBV23-1 is assigned to the ORF class and has an uncertain function. The CDR3 length is 11 residues. With 5 bases removed from V and 8 bases from J, the gap between germline ends came to 6 bases. The CDR3 region has the DNA TGCGCCAGCAGTGGAGAGGGGGAGCTGTTTTTT. Translated, it gives CASSGEGELFF.

V is TRBV5-4 and J is TRBJ2-3, with D perhaps TRBD1 (6 bases). The V and J ends lost 4 bases and 3 bases respectively, with 12 bases between them. The germline V gene encodes CDR1 SGHNT and CDR2 YYREEE (reference sequence). The CDR3 sequence is 14 residues long. CDR3 sequence reads: CASSRTGLTDTQYF. The CDR3 nucleotides are TGTGCCAGCAGCCGCACAGGGCTTACAGATACGCAGTATTTT. Using reference TRBV5-4 and TRBJ2-3 for the parts outside the CDR3, the full variable domain is ETGVTQSPTHLIKTRGQQVTLRCSSQSGHNTVSWYQQALGQGPQFIFQYYREEENGRGNFPPRFSGLQFPNYSSELNVNALELDDSALYLCASSRTGLTDTQYFGPGTRLTVL.

As to this clone: It is unclear where the CDR3 begins or ends on the DNA, so no DNA is shown, and the CDR3 is as TCRdb lists it. The chain couples TRBV6-1 to TRBJ2-4; the table names TRBD1, a call not compared with the DNA. The CDR3 is 14 residues long, ends included. CDR1 is MNHNS and CDR2 is SASEGT in the germline V gene. The CDR3 is CASILGTGGNIQYF.

The chain couples TRBV19 to TRBJ1-5, with unresolved D. The CDR3 is 13 amino acids. Trimming took 4 bases from V and 4 from J, leaving 8 bases between them. Germline V gene lookup returns CDR1 LNHDA and CDR2 SQIVND (reference sequence). This chain's CDR3 is CASSKQVNQPQHF. DNA of the CDR3: TGTGCCAGTAGTAAGCAGGTAAATCAGCCCCAGCATTTT.

The chain recombines TRBV27 with TRBJ2-7; D possibly corresponds to TRBD1 (6 bases). CDR1 is MNHEY, CDR2 SMNVEV, per germline (reference sequence). The CDR3 is 14 residues long. V shed 5 bases and J shed 0 bases, with 11 bases lying between them. The CDR3 region is CASSLQGFSYEQYF. The CDR3 nucleotides are TGTGCCAGCAGTCTGCAGGGGTTCTCCTACGAGCAGTACTTC.

This chain connects TRBV27 to TRBJ2-2; 8 positions agree with TRBD2. Per the germline V gene, CDR1 is MNHEY and CDR2 is SMNVEV (reference sequence). Unmatched junction bases numbered 7, after V lost 6 bases and J lost 4 bases. This CDR3 has 15 residues. As DNA, the CDR3 is TGTGCCAGCAGGGTGGGACTAGTCACCACCGGGGAGCTGTTTTTT. Its translation: CASRVGLVTTGELFF.

This chain links TRBV14 with TRBJ2-2; D not certain. Trimming shortened V by 0 bases and J by 4 bases, and 6 bases separated the two germline ends. CDR3 length: 14 amino acids. CDR1 SGHDN and CDR2 FVKESK come from the germline V gene. The CDR3 sequence is CASSQDVFTGELFF. In DNA form, the CDR3 reads TGTGCCAGCAGCCAAGACGTTTTCACCGGGGAGCTGTTTTTT. The whole variable domain, remainder taken from reference TRBV14 and TRBJ2-2, is EAGVTQFPSHSVIEKGQTVTLRCDPISGHDNLYWYRRVMGKEIKFLLHFVKESKQDESGMPNNRFLAERTGGTYSTLKVQPAELEDSGVYFCASSQDVFTGELFFGEGSRLTVL.

This clone was found a few times. J is TRBJ2-7 and V is TRBV6-4; a weak D match, TRBD1 (6 bases). The CDR3 length is 13 residues. With 3 bases removed from V and 6 bases from J, the gap between germline ends came to 12 bases. Germline CDR1 reads MRHNA; CDR2 reads SNTAGT. The CDR3 DNA reads TGTGCCAGCAGTGAGCGCCCAGGGGTCGAGCAGTACTTC. Encoded protein: CASSERPGVEQYF.

This clone was counted once. The rearrangement uses TRBV5-1 and TRBJ2-3; 8 bases map to TRBD2. Germline CDR1 SGHRS, CDR2 YFSETQ. The CDR3 spans 15 residues. After removal of 0 bases from V and 5 bases from J, the junction contained 5 bases not matched to a gene. CDR3 protein: CASSLDRGGIDTQYF. The CDR3 DNA follows: TGCGCCAGCAGCTTGGACCGGGGGGGCATAGATACGCAGTATTTT.

V and J are TRBV27 and TRBJ2-3; 12 bases are shared with TRBD2. Germline assignment: CDR1 MNHEY and CDR2 SMNVEV (reference sequence). The CDR3 loop spans 15 amino acids. Trimming took 4 bases from V and 9 from J; bases not matched to a gene: 8. CDR3 coding DNA: TGTGCCAGCAGTTCACTAGCGGGAGGATCACACACGCAGTATTTT. Translation gives CASSSLAGGSHTQYF.

This clone was seen a single time. This rearrangement joins TRBV6-4 to TRBJ2-3, with 8 bases identical to TRBD1. Germline CDR1 MRHNA, CDR2 SNTAGT. The CDR3 totals 15 residues. V gave up 4 bases and J gave up 1 base; unmatched junction bases: 4. In nucleotides, the CDR3 is TGTGCCAGCAGTGCCAGGGGGCTTGGCACAGATACGCAGTATTTT. Amino acids: CASSARGLGTDTQYF.

This CDR3 reads CASSPRPSGGSDEQFF. The CDR3 region has the DNA TGTGCCAGCTCACCACGGCCTAGCGGGGGATCGGATGAGCAGTTCTTC. This chain connects TRBV18 to TRBJ2-1, with 10 bases matching TRBD2. Unmatched junction bases numbered 8, after V lost 1 base and J lost 8 bases. Germline V gene lookup returns CDR1 KGHSH and CDR2 LQKENI. This CDR3 is built from 16 residues.

The rearrangement links TRBV23-1 to TRBJ2-7, with 8 positions matching TRBD1. Being an ORF, TRBV23-1 has a function that is uncertain. This CDR3 has 16 residues. V lost 2 bases and J lost 2; bases outside the gene matches: 8. In nucleotides, the CDR3 is TGCGCCAGCAGTCAACCTAGGACAGGGAGCGCCTACGAGCAGTACTTC. This sequence encodes CASSQPRTGSAYEQYF.

This clone was detected only a few times. The V and J genes are TRBV27 and TRBJ2-3; D is perhaps TRBD2 (6 bases). CDR1 and CDR2 from the germline V gene are MNHEY and SMNVEV (reference sequence). V lost 6 bases and J 0 bases, leaving 16 bases between the germline ends. The CDR3 spans 16 residues. DNA of the CDR3: TGTGCCAGCAGGCTATGGCTAGCGTCTAGCACAGATACGCAGTATTTT. It specifies CASRLWLASSTDTQYF.

The V and J genes are TRBV5-1 and TRBJ2-7, with D maybe TRBD2 (5 bases). This CDR3 is built from 15 residues. From germline, CDR1 is SGHRS and CDR2 YFSETQ. Trimming cost V 0 bases and J 4 bases, with 14 bases left between them. Written as DNA, the CDR3 is TGCGCCAGCAGCTTGGGGGCCCGGTCGGGGTACGAGCAGTACTTC. Translation gives CASSLGARSGYEQYF.

V usage is TRBV10-3 and J usage is TRBJ1-2, with TRBD1 identical over 8 bases. V lost 6 bases, J lost 4 bases, and 7 bases stayed unmatched. CDR1 is ENHRY and CDR2 is SYGVKD in the germline V gene. The CDR3 has 14 amino acids. CDR3 bases: TGTGCCATCAGGCGACAGGGGAGAGTCTATGGCTACACCTTC. Its translation is CAIRRQGRVYGYTF.

This chain joins TRBV10-2 and TRBJ2-5; a weak D match, TRBD1 (6 bases). The DNA end lines up better with TRBJ2-7; the J call may be wrong. This CDR3 is 14 amino acids long. Germline assignment: CDR1 WSHSY and CDR2 SAAADI. DNA of the CDR3: TGCGCCAGCAGTGAGTCAGCTGGGGGCCACGAGCAGTACTTC. This translates into CASSESAGGHEQYF.

The CDR3 DNA follows: TGCAGCGTTGGGATCGGGACAGGGCATGGCTACACCTTC. Its protein is CSVGIGTGHGYTF. V and J are TRBV29-1 and TRBJ1-2, with TRBD1 identical over 9 bases. The V segment lost 4 bases and the J segment 6 bases; nucleotides outside the gene matches: 6. Germline V CDR1 and CDR2: SQVTM, ANQGSEA. The CDR3 extends over 13 amino acids.

This clone has a handful of counts. CDR3 residues: CASSLGGPGQLRTDTQYF. The CDR3 coding sequence is TGTGCCAGCAGCTTAGGAGGTCCGGGACAACTCAGGACAGATACGCAGTATTTT. The chain carries TRBV11-3 and TRBJ2-3; D perhaps matches TRBD1 (6 bases). The CDR3 has 18 residues. Trimming left V 1 base short and J 3 bases short, with 20 bases between. The V gene's germline CDR1 is SGHNT and CDR2 YENEEA.

CDR3 sequence reads: CASSWGGRGTYNEQFF. The CDR3, as DNA: TGCGCCAGCAGCTGGGGCGGGAGAGGAACCTACAATGAGCAGTTCTTC. This sequence joins TRBV5-1 and TRBJ2-1; the match to TRBD2 covers 7 bases. Germline V lookup: CDR1 SGHRS, CDR2 YFSETQ. The CDR3 spans 16 residues. V was pared by 3 bases and J by 2 bases, with 8 bases of the junction left unmatched.